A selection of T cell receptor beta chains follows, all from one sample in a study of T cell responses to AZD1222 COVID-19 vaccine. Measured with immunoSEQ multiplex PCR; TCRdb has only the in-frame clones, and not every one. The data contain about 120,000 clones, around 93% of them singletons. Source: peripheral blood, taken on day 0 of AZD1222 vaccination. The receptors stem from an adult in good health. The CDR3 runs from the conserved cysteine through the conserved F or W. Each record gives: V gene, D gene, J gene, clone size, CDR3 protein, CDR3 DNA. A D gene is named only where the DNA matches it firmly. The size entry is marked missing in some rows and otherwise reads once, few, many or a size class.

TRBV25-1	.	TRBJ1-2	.	CASDPVGGRGYTF	TGTGCCAGCGACCCGGTAGGAGGACGCGGCTACACCTTC
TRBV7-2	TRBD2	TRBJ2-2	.	CASSLKGLQNTGELFF	TGTGCCAGCAGCTTAAAGGGACTACAGAACACCGGGGAGCTGTTTTTT
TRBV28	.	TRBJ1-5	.	CASSLMGGDQPQHF	TGTGCCAGCAGTTTGATGGGGGGAGATCAGCCCCAGCATTTT
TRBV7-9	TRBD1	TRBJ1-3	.	CASSLTTGGSGNTIYF	TGTGCCAGCAGCCTAACGACAGGGGGCTCTGGAAACACCATATATTTT
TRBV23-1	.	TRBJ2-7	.	CASALYLGVPYEQYF	TGCGCCAGCGCCCTATATTTGGGAGTACCCTACGAGCAGTACTTC
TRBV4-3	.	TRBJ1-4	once	CASSRGREGNEKLFF	TGCGCCAGCAGTCGTGGCAGGGAGGGTAATGAAAAACTGTTTTTT
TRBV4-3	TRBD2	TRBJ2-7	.	CASSQDSGRVYEQYF	TGCGCCAGCAGCCAGGACAGCGGGAGGGTCTACGAGCAGTACTTC
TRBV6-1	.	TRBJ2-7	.	CASSDVQGTSYEQYF	TGTGCCAGCAGTGACGTGCAGGGTACCTCCTACGAGCAGTACTTC
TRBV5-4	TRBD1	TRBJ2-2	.	CASSPGTGEPQNTGELFF	TGTGCCAGCAGTCCCGGGACAGGGGAGCCCCAAAACACCGGGGAGCTGTTTTTT
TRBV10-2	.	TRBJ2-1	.	CASSESGGANNEQFF	TGCGCCAGCAGTGAGTCGGGCGGAGCGAACAATGAGCAGTTCTTC
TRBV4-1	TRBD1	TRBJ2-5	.	CASSLDRGPAETQYF	TGCGCCAGCAGCCTTGACAGGGGCCCCGCGGAGACCCAGTACTTC
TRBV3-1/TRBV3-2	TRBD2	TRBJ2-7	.	CASSLRGGSYEQYF	TGTGCCAGCAGCCTTCGGGGGGGCTCCTACGAGCAGTACTTC
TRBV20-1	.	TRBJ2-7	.	CSARAGNEQYF	TGCAGTGCTAGAGCAGGAAACGAGCAGTACTTC
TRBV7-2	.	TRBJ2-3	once	CASSLVPATYTDTQYF	TGTGCCAGCAGCTTAGTTCCCGCCACCTATACAGATACGCAGTATTTT
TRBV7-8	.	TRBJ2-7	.	CASSLDYYSYEQYF	TGTGCCAGCAGCTTAGACTACTACTCCTACGAGCAGTACTTC
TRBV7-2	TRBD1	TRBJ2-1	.	CASSTAGTGVNEQFF	TGTGCCAGCAGCACTGCCGGGACAGGGGTAAATGAGCAGTTCTTC
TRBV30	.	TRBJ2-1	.	CAGQEGSNEQFF	TGTGCCGGTCAAGAAGGTAGCAATGAGCAGTTCTTC
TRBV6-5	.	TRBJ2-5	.	CASSYVGGWETQYF	TGTGCCAGCAGTTACGTGGGAGGCTGGGAGACCCAGTACTTC
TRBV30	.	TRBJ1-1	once	CAWSAGGGSSNTEAFF	TGTGCCTGGAGTGCTGGGGGGGGATCCTCGAACACTGAAGCTTTCTTT
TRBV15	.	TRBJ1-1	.	CATSRGGDTEAFF	TGTGCCACCAGCAGGGGAGGTGACACTGAAGCTTTCTTT
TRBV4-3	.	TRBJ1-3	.	CASSQQGSGNTIYF	TGCGCCAGCAGCCAACAGGGCTCTGGAAACACCATATATTTT
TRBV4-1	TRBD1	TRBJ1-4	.	CASSQDAAGRTGDLLNEKLFF	TGCGCCAGCAGCCAAGACGCAGCCGGGCGGACAGGCGACCTGTTAAATGAAAAACTGTTTTTT
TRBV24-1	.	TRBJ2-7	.	CATSDGTIYEQYF	TGTGCCACCAGTGACGGGACGATCTACGAGCAGTACTTC
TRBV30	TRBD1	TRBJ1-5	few	CAWSVQGASNQPQHF	TGTGCCTGGAGTGTACAGGGGGCAAGCAATCAGCCCCAGCATTTT
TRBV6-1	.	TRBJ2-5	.	CASSEAGGDSRKTQYF	TGTGCCAGCAGTGAAGCGGGGGGAGACTCTAGGAAGACCCAGTACTTC
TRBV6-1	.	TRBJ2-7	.	CASSEATRGEQYF	TGTGCCAGCAGTGAAGCGACTAGGGGTGAGCAGTACTTC
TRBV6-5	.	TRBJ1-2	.	CASRDWGQVNYGYTF	TGTGCCAGCAGGGACTGGGGGCAAGTGAACTATGGCTACACCTTC
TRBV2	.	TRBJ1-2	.	CASKKAESYGYTF	TGTGCCAGCAAAAAGGCAGAGAGCTATGGCTACACCTTC
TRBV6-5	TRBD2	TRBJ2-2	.	CASKGGLETGELFF	TGTGCCAGCAAAGGGGGACTAGAGACCGGGGAGCTGTTTTTT
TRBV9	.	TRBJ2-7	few	CASGRTDAYEQYF	TGTGCCAGCGGACGCACAGATGCCTACGAGCAGTACTTC
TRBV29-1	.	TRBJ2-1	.	CSVEGRLTFNEQFF	TGCAGCGTTGAGGGACGTCTGACGTTCAATGAGCAGTTCTTC
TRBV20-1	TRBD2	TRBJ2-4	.	CSASPSGRIGGIQYF	TGCAGTGCTAGTCCTAGCGGGAGGATAGGTGGCATTCAGTACTTC
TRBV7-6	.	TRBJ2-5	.	CASSFSAGNPQETQYF	TGTGCCAGCAGCTTTAGTGCCGGGAATCCGCAAGAGACCCAGTACTTC
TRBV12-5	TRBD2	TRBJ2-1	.	CASGLVKLAGGPYEQFF	TGTGCTAGTGGTTTGGTCAAATTAGCGGGAGGGCCCTATGAGCAGTTCTTC
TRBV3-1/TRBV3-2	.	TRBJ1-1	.	CASSLHGRGNTEAFF	TGTGCCAGCAGCCTTCACGGACGGGGGAACACTGAAGCTTTCTTT
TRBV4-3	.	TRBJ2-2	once	CASSQPTIRDPGELFF	TGCGCCAGCAGCCAACCGACAATAAGGGACCCCGGGGAGCTGTTTTTT
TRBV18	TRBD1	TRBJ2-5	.	CASSPIARQGIQETQYF	TGTGCCAGCTCACCTATCGCGAGACAGGGTATCCAGGAGACCCAGTACTTC
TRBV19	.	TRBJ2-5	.	CASSIAGSETQYF	TGTGCCAGTAGTATAGCAGGGTCAGAGACCCAGTACTTC
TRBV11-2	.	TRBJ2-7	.	CASSTYDRFSYEQYF	TGTGCCAGCAGCACCTACGACAGGTTCTCCTACGAGCAGTACTTC
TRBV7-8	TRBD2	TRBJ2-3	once	CASSLARFTGGGTSTDTQYF	TGTGCCAGCAGCTTAGCCAGATTTACGGGAGGGGGGACTAGCACAGATACGCAGTATTTT
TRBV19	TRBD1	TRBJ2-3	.	CASSAQGAITGVSSDTQYF	TGTGCCAGTAGTGCACAGGGGGCGATTACGGGAGTTTCGTCAGATACGCAGTATTTT
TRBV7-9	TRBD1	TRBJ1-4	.	CASVQGAGNEKLFF	TGTGCCAGTGTACAGGGGGCAGGAAATGAAAAACTGTTTTTT
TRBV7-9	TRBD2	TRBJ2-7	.	CASSLYGGGPGEQYF	TGTGCCAGCAGCTTATACGGGGGAGGGCCCGGCGAGCAGTACTTC
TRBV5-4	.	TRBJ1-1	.	CASSLAKGRGTEAFF	TGTGCCAGCAGCTTGGCCAAGGGACGGGGGACTGAAGCTTTCTTT
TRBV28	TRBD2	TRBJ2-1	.	CASTRGLGRGNEQFF	TGTGCCAGCACCCGAGGACTAGGGAGAGGCAATGAGCAGTTCTTC
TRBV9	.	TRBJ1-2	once	CASSASGGQAYGYTF	TGTGCCAGCAGCGCCTCCGGGGGGCAGGCCTATGGCTACACCTTC
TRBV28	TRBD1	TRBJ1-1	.	CASSSGGAMNTEAFF	TGTGCCAGCAGTTCAGGGGGGGCTATGAACACTGAAGCTTTCTTT
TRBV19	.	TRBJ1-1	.	CASLVGEGYTEAFF	TGTGCCAGCCTAGTGGGGGAGGGGTACACTGAAGCTTTCTTT
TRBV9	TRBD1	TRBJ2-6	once	CASSDRTGAGANVLTF	TGTGCCAGCAGCGACCGGACAGGGGCTGGGGCCAACGTCCTGACTTTC
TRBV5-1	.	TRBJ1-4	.	CASSLGDTQNEKLFF	TGCGCCAGCAGCTTGGGGGACACCCAAAATGAAAAACTGTTTTTT
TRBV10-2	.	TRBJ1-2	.	CASSESHGGRDGYTF	TGCGCCAGCAGTGAGTCCCACGGTGGAAGAGATGGCTACACCTTC